The T cell receptor (beta chain) under discussion was sequenced for a study of blood T cell repertoires in COVID-19. Study summary: Researchers got acute and convalescent COVID-19 samples from the United States, Italy and Spain. PBMCs, B-cell-depleted T cells, or T cells were the source of the cDNA or gDNA that made up the material.

Authors' data handling: Estimation of nucleated cell counts relied on the amplification of reference gene primers. Profiled with immunoSEQ multiplex PCR; TCRdb holds only in-frame clones, not every one. The V and J calls and clone size were taken over from that table, and D and trimming were inferred from the DNA. Of around 68,000 clones listed, 85% are singletons. The CDR3 runs to 15 residues. V lost 3 bases and J 0 bases, leaving 12 bases between the germline ends. Germline V CDR1 and CDR2: SGHAT, FQNNGV. The source of this sequence is a man older than 75 with acute or convalescent COVID-19. The sequenced material came from peripheral blood. The chain couples TRBV11-2 to TRBJ2-7; D is perhaps TRBD1 (6 bases). CDR3 region: CASSFGQLSSYEQYF. The CDR3 coding sequence is TGTGCCAGCAGCTTCGGACAGTTAAGCTCCTACGAGCAGTACTTC.